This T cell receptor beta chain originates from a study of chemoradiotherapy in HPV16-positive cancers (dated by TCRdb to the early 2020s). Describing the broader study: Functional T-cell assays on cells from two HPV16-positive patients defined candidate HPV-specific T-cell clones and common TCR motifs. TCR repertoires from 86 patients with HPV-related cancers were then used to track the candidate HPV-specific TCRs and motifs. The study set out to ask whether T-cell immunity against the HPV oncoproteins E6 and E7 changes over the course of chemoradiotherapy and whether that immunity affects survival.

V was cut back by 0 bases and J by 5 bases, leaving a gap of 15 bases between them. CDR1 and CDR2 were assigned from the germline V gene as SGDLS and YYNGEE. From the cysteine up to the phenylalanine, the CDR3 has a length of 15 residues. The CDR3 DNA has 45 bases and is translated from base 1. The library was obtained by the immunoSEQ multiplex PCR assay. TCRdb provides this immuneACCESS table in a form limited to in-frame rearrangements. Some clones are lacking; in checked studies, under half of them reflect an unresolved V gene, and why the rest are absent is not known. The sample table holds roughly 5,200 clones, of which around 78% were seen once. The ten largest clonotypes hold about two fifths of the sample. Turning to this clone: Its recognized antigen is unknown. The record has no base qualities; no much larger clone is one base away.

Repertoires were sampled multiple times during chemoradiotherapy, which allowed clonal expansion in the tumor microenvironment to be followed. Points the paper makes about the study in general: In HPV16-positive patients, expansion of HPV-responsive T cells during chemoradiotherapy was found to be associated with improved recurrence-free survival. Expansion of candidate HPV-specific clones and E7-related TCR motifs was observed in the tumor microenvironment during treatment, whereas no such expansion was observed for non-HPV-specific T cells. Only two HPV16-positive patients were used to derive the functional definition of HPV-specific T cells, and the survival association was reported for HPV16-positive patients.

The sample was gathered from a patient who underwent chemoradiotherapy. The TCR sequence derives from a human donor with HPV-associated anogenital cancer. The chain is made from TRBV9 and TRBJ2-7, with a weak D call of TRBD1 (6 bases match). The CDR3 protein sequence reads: CASSVALGTIHEQYF. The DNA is TGTGCCAGCAGCGTAGCCCTTGGGACAATCCACGAGCAGTACTTC.